Listed below are T cell receptor beta chains from one sample, sequenced in a study of shared clonotypes between healthy human individuals. Profiled with immunoSEQ multiplex PCR; TCRdb holds only in-frame clones, not every one. The data contain 2 million to 3 million clones, approximately 90% of them singletons. Sequenced material: naive CD4+ T cells sorted from blood. These receptors all stem from a man between 18 and 35 years old in good health. Each CDR3 is given with its conserved first and last residue.

j_call | v_call | cdr3_aa
TRBJ2-3 | TRBV30 | CAWSVQGSGRADTQYF
TRBJ2-5 | TRBV4-1 | CASRLGPGETQYF
TRBJ2-7 | TRBV6-1 | CASREGLAGFYEQYF
TRBJ2-7 | TRBV6-6 | CASSWFNSYEQYF
TRBJ2-3 | TRBV7-7 | CASSKTSGRQDTQYF
TRBJ2-7 | TRBV9 | CASSVGNARAYEQYF
TRBJ2-2 | TRBV6-5 | CASSYQGYTGELFF
TRBJ2-7 | TRBV7-6 | CASSPLQSYRGSSYEQYF
TRBJ1-3 | TRBV5-4 | CASSARQGASGNTIYF
TRBJ1-2 | TRBV5-4 | CASSLGAGGQGGYTF
TRBJ2-3 | TRBV11-2 | CASSFVTSIDTQYF
TRBJ1-1 | TRBV5-1 | CASSLRMGTEAFF
TRBJ2-1 | TRBV10-3 | CAISEGAAYNEQFF
TRBJ2-7 | TRBV6-1 | CASSEFGMGILSYEQYF
TRBJ2-5 | TRBV5-4 | CASSIGQVQETQYF
TRBJ2-3 | TRBV6-1 | CASSGVGLGDTQYF
TRBJ2-3 | TRBV19 | CASSKGQGATDTQYF
TRBJ2-7 | TRBV5-4 | CASSLRAMSGTVRF
TRBJ2-7 | TRBV25-1 | CASSASLGEQYF
TRBJ2-6 | TRBV4-1 | CASSQGASWSGANVLTF
TRBJ2-2 | TRBV28 | CASSRLWELFF
TRBJ1-2 | TRBV28 | CASRDGQGPYRGYGYTF
TRBJ2-7 | TRBV2 | CASSQMEQYF
TRBJ2-5 | TRBV5-1 | CASSPGQVKTQYF
TRBJ2-7 | TRBV10-2 | CASTGDRVGEQYF
TRBJ2-1 | TRBV5-4 | CASTLSGSLKDNEQFF
TRBJ2-4 | TRBV10-3 | CAISESVTKPNIQYF
TRBJ2-1 | TRBV6-6 | CASSNPGQGADEQFF
TRBJ2-7 | TRBV29-1 | CSVEDRGRGYDHYEQYF
TRBJ2-7 | TRBV6-5 | CASSYSYSGGLWEQYF
TRBJ1-2 | TRBV5-4 | CASSSAGLNYGYTF
TRBJ2-3 | TRBV2 | CATLAGERSDTQYF
TRBJ1-6 | TRBV30 | CAGHGGGGYNSPLHF
TRBJ1-4 | TRBV28 | CASSLPGATNEKLFF
TRBJ2-2 | TRBV5-1 | CASSWGQANTGELFF
TRBJ2-5 | TRBV28 | CASSLPAWARLGGARETQYF
TRBJ1-4 | TRBV27 | CASRSIPGYSEKLFF
TRBJ2-3 | TRBV29-1 | CSVDRRGATDTQYF
TRBJ2-3 | TRBV28 | CASRADSWKATDTQYF
TRBJ1-1 | TRBV6-1 | CASSYGGQAFF